This T cell receptor beta chain was identified in a study of blood T cell repertoires in COVID-19. Study background: Samples of COVID-19 (acute and convalescent) were obtained from the United States, Italy and Spain. Nucleic acid was either cDNA or gDNA, and it came from T cells, B-cell-depleted T cells, or PBMCs.

The Seattle site enrolled patients during active infection and followed them longitudinally. Clones were sequenced by immunoSEQ multiplex PCR, and TCRdb holds only the in-frame ones, with some missing. The profile shows about 97,000 clones, around 87% of them singletons. The CDR3 is made up of 17 amino acids. Losses at the gene ends were 9 bases for V and 0 bases for J; bases not matched to a gene: 11. Germline V gene data show CDR1 as SEHNR and CDR2 as FQNEAQ (reference sequence). The receptor was derived from a woman in her forties or fifties with COVID-19, enrolled during active disease. The sequenced sample was peripheral blood. The J gene is TRBJ1-1, the V gene TRBV7-9, with 12 bases that match TRBD1. CDR3 DNA: TGTGCCAGTCCCCGGGACAGGGGGCCGGGGATGAACACTGAAGCTTTCTTT. Translated, it gives CASPRDRGPGMNTEAFF.